This TCR beta chain was captured in a study of blood T cell repertoires in COVID-19. Study overall: Acute and convalescent COVID-19 specimens originated in the United States, Italy and Spain. The cDNA or gDNA used as material had been derived from T cells, B-cell-depleted T cells, or PBMCs.

Seattle cases were enrolled at active infection and followed longitudinally. This CDR3 comprises 13 residues. V was shortened by 6 bases and J by 4 bases, with 9 bases between the two germline ends. Per the germline V gene, CDR1 is SSHAT and CDR2 is FNYEAQ (reference sequence). The data were produced by immunoSEQ multiplex PCR, yet TCRdb's version contains in-frame clones alone and is incomplete. This table has about 350,000 clones, around nine tenths appearing once. The sequence came from a woman between 65 and 79 years old with COVID-19, enrolled during active disease. This sequence joins TRBV7-7 and TRBJ2-2; possible D gene TRBD2, 5 bases. The specimen sequenced was peripheral blood. The CDR3, as DNA: TGTGCCAGCAGTACTGCGGGCACCGGGGAGCTGTTTTTT. Its protein is CASSTAGTGELFF.